This TCR beta chain was documented in a study of T cells after posttransplantation cyclophosphamide. The assay was immunoSEQ multiplex PCR, and TCRdb's table has in-frame clones only and misses some. The table lists 38,000 or so clones, no singletons, with about 2.5% in the top ten. The V end lost 4 bases, the J end lost 6 bases, and 18 bases lay between the germline ends. This CDR3 has 15 residues. Germline-derived CDR1 and CDR2 are SGHAT and FQNNGV. Broader study findings: Later blood repertoires were often dominated by clones from the donor CD8+ memory compartment. Skin or GI-infiltrating T cells shared few TRB sequences with blood.

The table lists this clone with a few counts. Its antigen remains unidentified. On the day of bone marrow donation, the related graft donor provided peripheral blood. The receptor's source is a man in his fifties or sixties in good health, CMV-negative, and a related stem cell transplant donor. The V gene is TRBV11-2, the J gene TRBJ1-1; D unresolved. Sequencing was carried out using PBMCs. CDR3 coding DNA: TGTGCCAGCAGCTCGGACGGGGTGTCTTGGGCTGAAGCTTTCTTT. Amino acid sequence: CASSSDGVSWAEAFF.